These T cell receptor beta chains were read from a single sample in a study of PD-1 blockade in classical Hodgkin lymphoma. Sequencing used immunoSEQ multiplex PCR; TCRdb keeps in-frame clones, though not all of them. The sample includes tens of thousands of clones, about two thirds of them seen just once. Source: peripheral blood mononuclear cells (PBMCs), taken before the fourth cycle of nivolumab. Receptors originate from a human donor with classical Hodgkin lymphoma. Both conserved end residues are part of each CDR3. Fields, in order: J gene, V gene, D gene, clone size, CDR3 protein, CDR3 DNA. The D gene is left open where the match is weak. Rows may omit the clone size; those that give it use once, few, many or a size class.

TRBJ2-1 | TRBV2 | . | . | CASSEDTGAYNEQFF | TGTGCCAGCAGTGAAGATACAGGAGCCTACAATGAGCAGTTCTTC
TRBJ1-5 | TRBV6-6 | . | once | CASSAQSIDHAQHF | TGTGCCAGCAGCGCCCAGTCTATTGATCATGCCCAGCATTTT
TRBJ1-2 | TRBV10-3 | . | once | CAISQGGSGYTF | TGTGCCATCAGTCAGGGTGGTAGTGGCTACACCTTC
TRBJ1-5 | TRBV6-6 | . | few | CASSKTEYSNQPQHF | TGTGCCAGCAGCAAGACGGAATATAGCAATCAGCCCCAGCATTTT
TRBJ2-3 | TRBV6-4 | TRBD2 | . | CASSDGLAGDTDTQYF | TGTGCCAGCAGTGACGGACTAGCGGGGGACACAGATACGCAGTATTTT
TRBJ1-1 | TRBV2 | . | . | CASSDRRSMNTEAFF | TGTGCCAGCAGTGATCGCAGGAGTATGAACACTGAAGCTTTCTTT
TRBJ2-5 | TRBV27 | . | few | CASSLTHPGARETQYF | TGTGCCAGCAGTTTAACCCATCCGGGGGCGAGAGAGACCCAGTACTTC
TRBJ2-4 | TRBV7-9 | TRBD1 | . | CASSNYGGGTGTIGNIQYF | TGTGCCAGCTCTAATTATGGTGGGGGGACAGGAACGATTGGAAACATTCAGTACTTC
TRBJ2-7 | TRBV6-5 | . | . | CASSYSPSGLKEQYF | TGTGCCAGCAGTTACTCCCCATCTGGACTAAAGGAGCAGTACTTC
TRBJ1-2 | TRBV4-1 | TRBD1 | . | CASSHPTDRDFYGYTF | TGCGCCAGCAGCCACCCCACAGACAGGGACTTCTATGGCTACACCTTC
TRBJ1-2 | TRBV5-4 | . | . | CASSQGPGYGYGYTF | TGTGCCAGCAGCCAAGGACCAGGGTACGGCTATGGCTACACCTTC
TRBJ1-5 | TRBV4-1 | . | few | CASSLEGLNLNQPQHF | TGCGCCAGCAGCCTTGAGGGCTTAAATCTCAATCAGCCCCAGCATTTT
TRBJ2-2 | TRBV2 | TRBD2 | . | CASSAGGGLAGELFF | TGTGCCAGCAGTGCGGGGGGTGGCCTTGCCGGGGAGCTGTTTTTT
TRBJ2-5 | TRBV27 | . | . | CASSLSWQAQETQYF | TGTGCCAGCAGTTTATCGTGGCAGGCCCAAGAGACCCAGTACTTC
TRBJ2-4 | TRBV2 | . | . | CASRRSLGEAKNIQYF | TGTGCCAGCAGGCGCAGTCTCGGAGAAGCCAAAAACATTCAGTACTTC
TRBJ2-7 | TRBV4-3 | . | . | CASSPAIGSEQYF | TGCGCCAGCAGCCCAGCGATTGGGTCCGAGCAGTACTTC
TRBJ2-7 | TRBV5-1 | . | . | CASSGTLEQYF | TGCGCCAGCAGCGGGACTCTGGAGCAGTACTTC
TRBJ2-7 | TRBV19 | TRBD2 | . | CASSKLAGAWDEQYF | TGTGCCAGTAGTAAACTAGCGGGGGCATGGGACGAGCAGTACTTC
TRBJ2-2 | TRBV5-1 | . | . | CASSLRTPTNTGELFF | TGCGCCAGCAGCTTAAGGACCCCTACGAACACCGGGGAGCTGTTTTTT
TRBJ2-7 | TRBV5-5 | TRBD1 | . | CASSAQGGLYYEQYF | TGTGCCAGCAGCGCACAGGGGGGACTTTACTACGAGCAGTACTTC
TRBJ1-3 | TRBV6-5 | . | once | CASSYPAYSSNTIYF | TGTGCCAGCAGTTACCCGGCTTACTCAAGCAACACCATATATTTT
TRBJ2-3 | TRBV9 | TRBD2 | . | CASSSGGGSTDTQYF | TGTGCCAGCAGCAGCGGGGGTGGCAGCACAGATACGCAGTATTTT
TRBJ2-7 | TRBV4-1 | TRBD2 | medium-sized | CASSRTSGGAIYEQYF | TGCGCCAGCAGCCGAACTAGCGGGGGGGCTATCTACGAGCAGTACTTC
TRBJ1-5 | TRBV7-2 | . | . | CASSLARMDQPQHF | TGTGCCAGCAGCTTAGCGAGGATGGATCAGCCCCAGCATTTT
TRBJ2-5 | TRBV7-6 | . | . | CASNKDGVALETQYF | TGTGCCAGCAACAAAGATGGGGTAGCACTGGAGACCCAGTACTTC
TRBJ1-6 | TRBV28 | . | . | CASRERRGHSPLHF | TGTGCCAGCAGGGAGCGCAGGGGCCATTCACCCCTCCACTTT
TRBJ2-5 | TRBV4-1 | . | . | CASSQDWGSGPLYQETQYF | TGCGCCAGCAGCCAAGATTGGGGAAGCGGCCCCTTGTACCAAGAGACCCAGTACTTC
TRBJ2-7 | TRBV5-6 | TRBD2 | . | CASSGGLAGVEQYF | TGTGCCAGCAGCGGGGGACTAGCGGGCGTCGAGCAGTACTTC
TRBJ2-2 | TRBV6-1 | TRBD2 | many | CASSARTSGGRANTGELFF | TGTGCCAGCAGTGCCCGGACTAGCGGGGGGCGGGCGAACACCGGGGAGCTGTTTTTT
TRBJ2-7 | TRBV5-1 | . | . | CASSLESYSEQYF | TGCGCCAGCAGCTTGGAATCATATTCGGAGCAGTACTTC
TRBJ1-2 | TRBV28 | TRBD1 | medium-sized | CASSLDRVYGYTF | TGTGCCAGCAGTCTCGACAGGGTCTATGGCTACACCTTC